This T cell receptor beta chain appears in the sequencing data of a study of shared clonotypes between healthy human individuals. As regards this clone: No antigen is known for it.

TCRdb keeps only in-frame clones here, not all; method: immunoSEQ multiplex PCR. The repertoire consists of about a million clones, with about 80% occurring once and the leading ten covering over 1.3%. CDR3 length: 14 amino acids. V was cut by 3 bases and J by 3 bases, with 12 bases left in between. Germline V lookup: CDR1 SGHTA, CDR2 FQGNSA. Notes on the study in general: Across a handful of donors, naive CD4 shared roughly 5%, naive CD8 more than 3%, memory CD4 over 2%, memory CD8 roughly 0.37%. What naive subsets generally showed was a larger estimated richness than memory subsets showed.

This chain joins TRBV7-2 and TRBJ2-7; the D is unclear. This receptor was obtained from a young man in good health. The sequenced material came from memory CD4+ T cells sorted from blood. The subset here: CD45RA-negative fraction. The chain's CDR3 is CASSLERSHYEQYF. DNA for the CDR3: TGTGCCAGCAGCTTGGAGCGTTCGCACTACGAGCAGTACTTC. Looking up the rest from reference TRBV7-2 and TRBJ2-7 gives the full variable domain: GAGVSQSPSNKVTEKGKDVELRCDPISGHTALYWYRQSLGQGLEFLIYFQGNSAPDKSGLPSDRFSAERTGGSVSTLTIQRTQQEDSAVYLCASSLERSHYEQYFGPGTRLTVT.